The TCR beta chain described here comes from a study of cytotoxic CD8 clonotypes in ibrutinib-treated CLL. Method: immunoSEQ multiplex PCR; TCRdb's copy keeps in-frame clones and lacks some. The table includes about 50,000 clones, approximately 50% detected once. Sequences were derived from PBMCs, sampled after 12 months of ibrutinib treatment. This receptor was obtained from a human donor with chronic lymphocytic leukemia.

CDR3 loop: CASSHPLNSGSYSTDTQYF. The CDR3 region has the DNA TGCGCCAGCAGCCACCCCCTTAATAGCGGGTCCTATAGCACAGATACGCAGTATTTT. J is TRBJ2-3 and V is TRBV4-1; TRBD2 agrees at 7 bases. In germline, CDR1 is MGHRA, CDR2 YSYEKL. J lost 0 bases, V lost 3 bases, and 15 bases had no gene match. The CDR3 totals 19 residues.